This T cell receptor beta chain was retrieved from a study of CD8 T cells in ankylosing spondylitis. The CDR3 is 12 residues long. Per the germline V gene, CDR1 is LGHDT and CDR2 is YNNKEL (reference sequence). TCRdb analysed the 5' RACE reads with MiXCR anew, one entry per CDR3 protein. The data contain approximately 250,000 distinct CDR3 sequences, over 9.5% of them singletons. This clonotype was picked up a small number of times. A junction end diverges from the germline sequence, so it may reflect a read error. The receptor's source is a male donor with ankylosing spondylitis or in good health (not recorded which). The chain carries TRBV3-1 and TRBJ2-5; a weak D match, TRBD2 (5 bases). Sequencing was done on a sample of blood, either unsorted or a sorted T cell fraction (not recorded which). The CDR3 coding sequence is TGTGCCAGCAGCCAAGGGAGGTCCGGGAAAGACTTC. Its translation: CASSQGRSGKDF.